This T cell receptor beta chain was sequenced for a study of T cells in Graves' hyperthyroidism and ophthalmopathy. This clonotype was recorded at least ten times. The CDR3 extends over 16 amino acids. Germline V gives CDR1 MDHEN, CDR2 SYDVKM. Trimming left V 6 bases short and J 2 bases short, with 19 bases between. Researchers barred patients who had uncontrolled infection, other autoimmune disease, pregnancy or lactation. RNA transcripts gave rise to amplified TCR beta CDR3 regions. TCR CDR3 underwent first-round RT-PCR with the HTBI primer set. One entry per CDR3 protein results from TCRdb running MiXCR on the multiplex PCR reads. The sample has about 620,000 distinct CDR3 sequences, roughly 17% seen once.

The receptor was derived from a woman in her thirties with Graves' hyperthyroidism. J is TRBJ1-2 and V is TRBV28; tentative D call: TRBD1 (6 bases). Specimen: blood. DNA for the CDR3: TGTGCCAGCAGCACCACAGGGTCCGTAACAAACTATGGCTACACCTTC. Protein sequence: CASSTTGSVTNYGYTF.